This entry features one T cell receptor (beta chain) sequence. The data were produced by immunoSEQ multiplex PCR, yet TCRdb's version contains in-frame clones alone and is incomplete. The table records about 130,000 clones, 65% to 90% of them present only once. Germline V gene data show CDR1 as MGHRA and CDR2 as YSYEKL. This CDR3 has 17 residues. V shed 5 bases and J 6 bases; nucleotides not matched to a gene: 14. Ages ranged from about 18 to 89 years, with residence in fewer than 25 US areas. Participants reported their clinical history, and cohort assignment relied on those reports. These data are taken from a study of blood T cell repertoires in COVID-19. Background on the study: Samples taken during acute and convalescent COVID-19 were collected in the United States, Italy and Spain.

The receptor was isolated from a woman aged 45-59 years who had recovered from COVID-19. The J gene is TRBJ2-3, the V gene TRBV4-1; 10 nucleotides line up with TRBD2. The sample was PBMCs or T cells enriched from blood (not recorded which). CDR3 sequence (DNA): TGCGCCAGCAGCGAAACCGCCCAGCGGGGGGGCCGTGATACGCAGTATTTT. It codes for CASSETAQRGGRDTQYF.